This T cell receptor beta chain was captured in a study of Graves' ophthalmopathy and Graves' hyperthyroidism. Study summary: Cases classed as stable hyperthyroidism had no ophthalmopathy within 18 months of follow-up. Study outcomes and limitations: Sensitivity of about 70% and specificity of approximately 73% were achieved by the model that predicted ophthalmopathy progression. Most thyroid clonotypes with frequency above 0.001 were detected in blood too.

Trimming removed 5 bases from V and 7 bases from J; junction bases left unmatched: 9. In germline, CDR1 is ENHRY, CDR2 SYGVKD. CDR3 length: 14 amino acids. About this clonotype itself: The target antigen is unknown. A much larger clone lies one base from this, so it may be a read error.

The authors amplified TCR beta CDR3 regions from RNA transcripts. First-round RT-PCR with HTBI primers preceded a second-round multiplex PCR. Each CDR3 protein gets one entry after TCRdb re-called the multiplex PCR reads with MiXCR. The sample records a few hundred thousand distinct CDR3 sequences, less than 40% being singletons. Each hyperthyroidism patient was newly diagnosed, with under 2 months' duration, and aged 18 to 65. This clonotype was sampled from an adult man with Graves' hyperthyroidism. This chain uses TRBV10-3 with TRBJ2-7, with 9 nucleotides matching TRBD1. The sample taken for sequencing was peripheral blood or thyroid tissue (not recorded which). CDR3: CAISPTTGGGEQYF. DNA of the CDR3: TGTGCCATCAGTCCTACTACAGGGGGCGGGGAGCAGTACTTC.